This T cell receptor (beta chain) was recovered during a study of naive and memory T cell subsets. As for this clonotype: No antigen is known for it.

The beta constant-region primer was an equimolar mix of two oligonucleotides covering TRBC1 and TRBC2. Ligation attached a single-stranded oligonucleotide with a 12-nucleotide UMI and the SP2 primer to the cDNA 3' end. TCRdb re-derived calls from the UMI-ligation and nested PCR reads in MiXCR, one entry per CDR3 protein. The table shows about 85,000 distinct CDR3 sequences, with about an eighth occurring only once. The length of the CDR3 is 14 residues. In germline, CDR1 is MNHEY, CDR2 SVGAGI. V dropped 2 bases and J dropped 4 bases, with 12 bases sitting between them. Study-wide findings and caveats: Over 95% of naive TCR sequences appeared only once after error correction, unlike memory subsets.

The sample taken for sequencing was central memory CD4+ T cells from blood. The rearrangement uses TRBV6-5 and TRBJ2-7, with D perhaps given as TRBD1 or TRBD2 (7 bases each). This receptor was obtained from a human donor in good health. CDR3 residues: CASSYTRGGYEQYF. The CDR3 DNA reads TGTGCCAGCAGTTACACCAGGGGGGGGTACGAGCAGTACTTC.